Following are 23 T cell receptor beta chains from one sample sequenced in a study of T cell responses to AZD1222 COVID-19 vaccine. The table came from immunoSEQ multiplex PCR; TCRdb's copy has only in-frame clones and leaves some out. The table shows under 200,000 clones, with approximately 94% occurring only once. The source material was peripheral blood, sampled 28 days after the second dose of the MenACWY control vaccine. All receptors derive from an adult who received the MenACWY meningococcal vaccine as a control.

This chain joins TRBV7-8 and TRBJ1-1; 7 bases match TRBD1. With 3 bases clipped from V and 0 bases from J, the junction kept 10 bases outside the gene matches. The CDR3 loop spans 17 amino acids. Per germline, CDR1 SGHVS and CDR2 FQNEAQ. CDR3 amino acids: CASSLGVGTALNTEAFF. CDR3 sequence (DNA): TGTGCCAGCAGCTTGGGGGTGGGGACAGCCCTGAACACTGAAGCTTTCTTT.

The chain joins TRBV18 to TRBJ1-1, with D unresolved. The CDR3 is made up of 14 amino acids. Germline CDR1 is KGHSH and CDR2 is LQKENI. V lost 3 bases and J 1 base, leaving 9 bases between the germline ends. For the CDR3, the DNA is TGTGCCAGCTCACCGGCGGGGAAGAACACTGAAGCTTTCTTT. Its protein is CASSPAGKNTEAFF.

The chain employs TRBV5-5 and TRBJ2-2, with a weak D call TRBD1 (6 bases). The CDR3 has 13 residues. V lost 5 bases and J lost 3, with 8 bases in between. Germline loops: CDR1 SGHKS, CDR2 YYEKEE (reference sequence). CDR3 sequence: CASRAGDTGELFF. The DNA for the CDR3 is TGTGCCAGCAGGGCAGGGGACACCGGGGAGCTGTTTTTT. Full variable domain (rest looked up from reference TRBV5-5 and TRBJ2-2): DAGVTQSPTHLIKTRGQQVTLRCSPISGHKSVSWYQQVLGQGPQFIFQYYEKEERGRGNFPDRFSARQFPNYSSELNVNALLLGDSALYLCASRAGDTGELFFGEGSRLTVL.

J is TRBJ1-2 and V is TRBV28, with unresolved D. This CDR3 has 14 amino acids. The germline gives CDR1 MDHEN, CDR2 SYDVKM. Trimming removed 4 bases at V and 8 bases at J, with 17 bases between. The CDR3 DNA reads TGTGCCAGCAGTTCCCCTAGCGGAGCCAGGGGCTACACCTTC. It translates to CASSSPSGARGYTF.

This chain uses TRBV6-6 with TRBJ2-7; D gene uncertain. The ends were cut back, 0 bases at V and 6 bases at J, with 3 bases in the middle. The germline CDR1 and CDR2 sequences are MNHNY and SVGAGI (reference sequence). The CDR3 has 11 residues. The CDR3 region is CASSYSGEQYF. CDR3 DNA sequence: TGTGCCAGCAGTTACTCGGGCGAGCAGTACTTC.

The chain is built from TRBV28 and TRBJ2-7, with TRBD1 matching 7 bases. CDR3 size: 14 residues. Trimming cost V 5 bases and J 2 bases; bases outside gene matches: 6. CDR1 MDHEN and CDR2 SYDVKM come from the germline V gene. CDR3 DNA sequence: TGTGCCAGCAGTGTGGGGACAGAAACCTACGAGCAGTACTTC. Protein product: CASSVGTETYEQYF.

The rearrangement links TRBV27 to TRBJ2-2, with D possibly being TRBD1 or TRBD2 (6 bases each). This CDR3 spans 15 amino acids. The V end lost 5 bases, the J end lost 6 bases, and 16 bases lay between the germline ends. Germline lookup yields CDR1 MNHEY and CDR2 SMNVEV (reference sequence). CDR3 sequence reads: CASSAPGATPGELFF. The CDR3 DNA reads as TGTGCCAGCAGTGCCCCGGGGGCAACCCCCGGGGAGCTGTTTTTT.

This rearrangement joins TRBV25-1 to TRBJ1-6, with D possibly being TRBD1 (6 bases). Germline-derived CDR1 and CDR2 are MGHDK and SYGVNS. Trimming removed 8 bases at V and 7 bases at J, with 9 bases between. The CDR3 is 12 amino acids. CDR3 nucleotide sequence: TGTGCCAGCCGCGGACAGAATTCACCCCTCCACTTT. Residues: CASRGQNSPLHF.

The chain combines TRBV14 with TRBJ1-5; weak D call: TRBD1 (5 bases). Trimming cost V 1 base and J 1 base, with 5 bases left between them. The CDR3 covers 14 residues. Per the germline V gene, CDR1 is SGHDN and CDR2 is FVKESK. The CDR3 is CASSQGGSNQPQHF. The CDR3 DNA is TGTGCCAGCAGCCAAGGGGGGAGCAATCAGCCCCAGCATTTT.

This chain joins TRBV3-1 (or the pseudogene TRBV3-2) and TRBJ2-7; 10 bases are shared with TRBD2. There are 13 residues in the CDR3. Per the germline V gene, CDR1 is LGHDT and CDR2 is YNNKEL (reference sequence). V shed 4 bases, J shed 10 bases, and the junction held 7 bases outside the gene matches. For the CDR3, the DNA is TGTGCCAGCAGCCCACTTTCTAGCGGGAGTCAGTACTTC. Protein product: CASSPLSSGSQYF.

V is TRBV19 and J is TRBJ1-6, with a possible D match to TRBD1 (5 bases). V gave up 3 bases and J gave up 3 bases, with 12 bases separating them. This CDR3 is built from 16 residues. CDR1 and CDR2 from the germline V gene are LNHDA and SQIVND (reference sequence). The CDR3 is CASSMAWDGYNSPLHF. DNA of the CDR3: TGTGCCAGTAGTATGGCCTGGGACGGCTATAATTCACCCCTCCACTTT.

This chain joins TRBV27 and TRBJ1-6, with D possibly being TRBD1 (6 bases). CDR1 MNHEY and CDR2 SMNVEV come from the germline V gene (reference sequence). Deletions cut 8 bases from V and 7 bases from J, with 12 bases between. The CDR3 covers 13 residues. In DNA form, the CDR3 reads TGTGCCAGCGCTGTAGGGGGAAATTCACCCCTCCACTTT. Translating gives CASAVGGNSPLHF.

The rearrangement joins TRBV18 to TRBJ2-1; tentative D call: TRBD2 (6 bases). This CDR3 contains 15 residues. Per germline, CDR1 KGHSH and CDR2 LQKENI. Trimming took off 6 bases at V and 0 bases at J, with 12 bases between the two ends. The CDR3 sequence: CASSPGVSSYNEQFF. CDR3 bases: TGTGCCAGCTCGCCGGGGGTGAGCTCCTACAATGAGCAGTTCTTC. Filled out from reference TRBV18 and TRBJ2-1, the complete variable domain reads NAGVMQNPRHLVRRRGQEARLRCSPMKGHSHVYWYRQLPEEGLKFMVYLQKENIIDESGMPKERFSAEFPKEGPSILRIQQVVRGDSAAYFCASSPGVSSYNEQFFGPGTRLTVL.

The CDR3 nucleotides read TGTGCCAGCAGTTTTCCGAGGCCTACGGGGAATCAGCCCCAGCATTTT. Its protein is CASSFPRPTGNQPQHF. This chain links TRBV28 with TRBJ1-5; no definite D call. In germline, CDR1 is MDHEN, CDR2 SYDVKM. This CDR3 has 16 residues. V lost 3 bases, J lost 4 bases, and 16 bases lay in between.

This clone has only one observation. The rearrangement links TRBV3-1 (or the pseudogene TRBV3-2) to TRBJ2-1; TRBD1 or TRBD2 may be the D gene (5 bases each). This CDR3 comprises 17 residues. CDR1 is LGHDT and CDR2 is YNNKEL in the germline V gene (reference sequence). Trimming removed 1 base at V and 8 bases at J, with 21 bases between. The CDR3 bases are TGTGCCAGCAGCCAAGCAGGGCCGGCAGGGACGACGGATGAGCAGTTCTTC. Protein: CASSQAGPAGTTDEQFF.

The chain has TRBV18 and TRBJ2-2; 7 bases align to TRBD1. The CDR3 contains 16 residues. V dropped 4 bases and J dropped 0; count of bases not matched to a gene: 5. Germline-derived CDR1 and CDR2 are KGHSH and LQKENI. CDR3 amino acids: CASSLEQGPNTGELFF. As DNA, the CDR3 is TGTGCCAGCTCACTGGAACAGGGGCCGAACACCGGGGAGCTGTTTTTT.

The genes are TRBV5-1 and TRBJ1-2, with D tentatively TRBD1 (6 bases). From germline, CDR1 is SGHRS and CDR2 YFSETQ. Trimming stripped 4 bases from V and 8 bases from J, with 18 bases between. There are 14 residues in the CDR3. The CDR3 nucleotides read TGCGCCAGCAGCCGGTCAGGGGAGATCGGCGGCTACACCTTC. Translated: CASSRSGEIGGYTF. Full variable domain (rest looked up from reference TRBV5-1 and TRBJ1-2): KAGVTQTPRYLIKTRGQQVTLSCSPISGHRSVSWYQQTPGQGLQFLFEYFSETQRNKGNFPGRFSGRQFSNSRSEMNVSTLELGDSALYLCASSRSGEIGGYTFGSGTRLTVV.

This clone was recorded once. The V call is TRBV7-8, the J call TRBJ1-5; D remains ambiguous. The V and J ends lost 4 bases and 6 bases respectively, with 10 bases between them. CDR1 is SGHVS, CDR2 FQNEAQ, per germline. The CDR3 runs to 13 residues. CDR3 coding DNA: TGTGCCAGCAGCTCGCCCCCTGTTCAGCCCCAGCATTTT. Translated, it gives CASSSPPVQPQHF. Variable domain in full (rest from reference TRBV7-8 and TRBJ1-5): GAGVSQSPRYKVAKRGQDVALRCDPISGHVSLFWYQQALGQGPEFLTYFQNEAQLDKSGLPSDRFFAERPEGSVSTLKIQRTQQEDSAVYLCASSSPPVQPQHFGDGTRLSIL.

Only a few counts were recorded for this clone. The genes are TRBV6-5 and TRBJ2-1; TRBD2 matches 9 bases. CDR3 length: 14 residues. Germline values: CDR1 MNHEY, CDR2 SVGAGI. After removal of 7 bases from V and 7 bases from J, the junction contained 8 bases not matched to a gene. CDR3 sequence: CASIWSGRNNEQFF. The CDR3 nucleotides read TGTGCCAGCATATGGAGCGGGAGGAATAATGAGCAGTTCTTC.

The chain couples TRBV6-6 to TRBJ2-5; 14 bases fit TRBD2. The CDR3 has 15 amino acids. Germline CDR1 MNHNY, CDR2 SVGAGI (reference sequence). V lost 4 bases to trimming and J lost 3 bases; unmatched junction nucleotides: 1. The CDR3 reads CASSSGLAGEETQYF. The CDR3 DNA reads as TGTGCCAGCAGTTCGGGACTAGCGGGAGAAGAGACCCAGTACTTC.

The V gene is TRBV30, the J gene TRBJ2-5, with a tentative D call TRBD2 (5 bases). In germline, CDR1 is GTSNPN, CDR2 SVGIG (reference sequence). The CDR3 consists of 13 residues. V was cut by 1 base and J by 5 bases, with 11 bases left in between. The CDR3 DNA is TGTGCCTGGAGTGGGAGGCGGCGGGAGACCCAGTACTTC. Protein sequence: CAWSGRRRETQYF.

In this sample, this clone turned up a few times. The genes are TRBV9 and TRBJ2-1; D may correspond to TRBD1 or TRBD2 (6 bases each). Trimming removed 5 bases from V and 5 bases from J, with 11 bases in between. Germline CDR1 and CDR2: SGDLS and YYNGEE. The CDR3 loop spans 13 amino acids. CDR3 loop: CASSGGQNNEQFF. In DNA, the CDR3 is TGTGCCAGCAGTGGGGGGCAGAACAATGAGCAGTTCTTC.

This clone was seen a single time. The genes are TRBV7-2 and TRBJ1-5, with 7 bases aligning to TRBD1. CDR3 length: 13 residues. The V and J ends lost 5 bases and 10 bases, in that order; junction bases with no gene match: 8. Germline V CDR1 and CDR2: SGHTA, FQGNSA. CDR3: CASSEPRQGPQHF. CDR3 nucleotide sequence: TGTGCCAGCAGCGAACCCAGACAGGGACCCCAGCATTTT.